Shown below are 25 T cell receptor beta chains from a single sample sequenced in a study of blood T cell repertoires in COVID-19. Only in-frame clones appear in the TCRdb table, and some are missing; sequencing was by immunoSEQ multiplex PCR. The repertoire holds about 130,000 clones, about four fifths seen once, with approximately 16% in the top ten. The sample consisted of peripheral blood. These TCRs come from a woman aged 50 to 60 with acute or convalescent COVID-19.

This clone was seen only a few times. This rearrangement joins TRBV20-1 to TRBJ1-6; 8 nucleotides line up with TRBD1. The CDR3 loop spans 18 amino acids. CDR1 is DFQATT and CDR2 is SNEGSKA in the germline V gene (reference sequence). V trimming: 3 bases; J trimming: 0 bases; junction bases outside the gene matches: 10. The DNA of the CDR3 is TGCAGTGCTAGTAAAACGACAGGGGCGGGCTCCTATAATTCACCCCTCCACTTT. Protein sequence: CSASKTTGAGSYNSPLHF.

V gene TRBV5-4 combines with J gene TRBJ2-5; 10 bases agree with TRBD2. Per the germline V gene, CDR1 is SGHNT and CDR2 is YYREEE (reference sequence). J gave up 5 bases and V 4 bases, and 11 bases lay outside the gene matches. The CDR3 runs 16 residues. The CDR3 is CASSDSKRGGFETQYF. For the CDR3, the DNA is TGTGCCAGCAGCGACTCGAAGCGGGGGGGCTTTGAGACCCAGTACTTC.

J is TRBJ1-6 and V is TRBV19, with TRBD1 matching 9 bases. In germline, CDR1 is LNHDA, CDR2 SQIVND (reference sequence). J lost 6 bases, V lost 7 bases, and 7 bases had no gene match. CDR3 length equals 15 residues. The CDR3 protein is CASNQPTGGNSPLHF. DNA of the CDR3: TGTGCCAGTAACCAACCGACAGGGGGTAATTCACCCCTCCACTTT. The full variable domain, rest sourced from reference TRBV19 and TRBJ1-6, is DGGITQSPKYLFRKEGQNVTLSCEQNLNHDAMYWYRQDPGQGLRLIYYSQIVNDFQKGDIAEGYSVSREKKESFPLTVTSAQKNPTAFYLCASNQPTGGNSPLHFGNGTRLTVT.

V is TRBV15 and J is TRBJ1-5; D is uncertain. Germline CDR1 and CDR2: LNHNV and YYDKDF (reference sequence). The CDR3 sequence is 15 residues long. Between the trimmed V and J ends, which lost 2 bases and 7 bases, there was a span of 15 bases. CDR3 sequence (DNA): TGTGCCACCAGCAGATCACAGATGTCGAGCCAGCCCCAGCATTTT. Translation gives CATSRSQMSSQPQHF.

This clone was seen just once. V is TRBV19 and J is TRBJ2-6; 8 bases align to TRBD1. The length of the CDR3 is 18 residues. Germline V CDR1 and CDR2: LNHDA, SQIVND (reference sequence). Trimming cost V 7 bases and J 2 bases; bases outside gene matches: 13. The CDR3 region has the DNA TGTGCCAGTACCTCCGGACAGGGACAGTTTACTGGGGCCAACGTCCTGACTTTC. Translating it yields CASTSGQGQFTGANVLTF.

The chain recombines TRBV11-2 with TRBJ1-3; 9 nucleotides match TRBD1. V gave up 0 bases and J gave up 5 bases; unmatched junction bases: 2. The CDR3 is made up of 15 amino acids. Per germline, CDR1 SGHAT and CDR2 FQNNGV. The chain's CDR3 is CASSLEGTGRNTIYF. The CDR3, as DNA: TGTGCCAGCAGCTTAGAAGGGACAGGGCGAAACACCATATATTTT. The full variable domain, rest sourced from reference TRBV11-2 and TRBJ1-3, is EAGVAQSPRYKIIEKRQSVAFWCNPISGHATLYWYQQILGQGPKLLIQFQNNGVVDDSQLPKDRFSAERLKGVDSTLKIQPAKLEDSAVYLCASSLEGTGRNTIYFGEGSWLTVV.

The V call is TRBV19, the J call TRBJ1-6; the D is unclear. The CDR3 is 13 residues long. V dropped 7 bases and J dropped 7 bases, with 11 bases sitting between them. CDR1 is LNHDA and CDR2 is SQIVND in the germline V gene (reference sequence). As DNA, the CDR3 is TGTGCCAGTACCAATGGCCAAAATTCACCCCTCCACTTT. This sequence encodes CASTNGQNSPLHF. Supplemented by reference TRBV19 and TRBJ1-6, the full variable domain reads DGGITQSPKYLFRKEGQNVTLSCEQNLNHDAMYWYRQDPGQGLRLIYYSQIVNDFQKGDIAEGYSVSREKKESFPLTVTSAQKNPTAFYLCASTNGQNSPLHFGNGTRLTVT.

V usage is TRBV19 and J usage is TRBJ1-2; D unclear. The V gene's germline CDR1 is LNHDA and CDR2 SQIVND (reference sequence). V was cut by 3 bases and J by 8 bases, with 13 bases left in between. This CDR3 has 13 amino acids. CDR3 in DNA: TGTGCCAGTAGTATTCCGGGGAATAGGGGCTACACCTTC. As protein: CASSIPGNRGYTF. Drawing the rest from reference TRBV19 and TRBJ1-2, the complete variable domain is DGGITQSPKYLFRKEGQNVTLSCEQNLNHDAMYWYRQDPGQGLRLIYYSQIVNDFQKGDIAEGYSVSREKKESFPLTVTSAQKNPTAFYLCASSIPGNRGYTFGSGTRLTVV.

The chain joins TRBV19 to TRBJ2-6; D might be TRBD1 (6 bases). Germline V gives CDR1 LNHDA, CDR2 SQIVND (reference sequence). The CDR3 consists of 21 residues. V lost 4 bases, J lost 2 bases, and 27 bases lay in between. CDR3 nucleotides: TGTGCCAGTAGTACCGGACAGACACTTAGACCACAGGGACCTGGGGCCAACGTCCTGACTTTC. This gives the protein CASSTGQTLRPQGPGANVLTF.

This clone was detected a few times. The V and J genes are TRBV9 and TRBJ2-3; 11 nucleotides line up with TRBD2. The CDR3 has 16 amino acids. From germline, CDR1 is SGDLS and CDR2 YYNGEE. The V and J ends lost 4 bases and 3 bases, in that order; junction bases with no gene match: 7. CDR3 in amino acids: CASSPDSGGVTDTQYF. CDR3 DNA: TGTGCCAGCAGCCCCGATAGCGGGGGGGTAACAGATACGCAGTATTTT. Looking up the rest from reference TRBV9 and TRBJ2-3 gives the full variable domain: DSGVTQTPKHLITATGQRVTLRCSPRSGDLSVYWYQQSLDQGLQFLIQYYNGEERAKGNILERFSAQQFPDLHSELNLSSLELGDSALYFCASSPDSGGVTDTQYFGPGTRLTVL.

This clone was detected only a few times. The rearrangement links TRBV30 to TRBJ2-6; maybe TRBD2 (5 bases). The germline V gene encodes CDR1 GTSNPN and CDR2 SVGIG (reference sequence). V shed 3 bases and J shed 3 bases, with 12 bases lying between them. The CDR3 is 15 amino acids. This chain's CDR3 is CAWSERTVGANVLTF. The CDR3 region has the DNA TGTGCCTGGAGCGAACGGACTGTTGGGGCCAACGTCCTGACTTTC.

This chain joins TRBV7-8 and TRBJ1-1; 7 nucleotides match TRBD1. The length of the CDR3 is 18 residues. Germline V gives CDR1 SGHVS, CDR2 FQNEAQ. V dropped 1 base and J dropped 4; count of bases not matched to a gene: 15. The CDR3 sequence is CASSLGRKGRQGGTEAFF. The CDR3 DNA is TGTGCCAGCAGCTTAGGTAGGAAGGGGAGACAGGGCGGCACTGAAGCTTTCTTT.

The CDR3 DNA follows: TGCGCCAGCACCCCACAGGAGGGGTCGATCGGCTACACCTTC. Protein sequence: CASTPQEGSIGYTF. The rearrangement links TRBV10-2 to TRBJ1-2; a possible D gene is TRBD1 (5 bases). The CDR3 consists of 14 residues. Germline CDR1 WSHSY, CDR2 SAAADI. V gave up 7 bases and J gave up 8 bases, with 20 bases separating them.

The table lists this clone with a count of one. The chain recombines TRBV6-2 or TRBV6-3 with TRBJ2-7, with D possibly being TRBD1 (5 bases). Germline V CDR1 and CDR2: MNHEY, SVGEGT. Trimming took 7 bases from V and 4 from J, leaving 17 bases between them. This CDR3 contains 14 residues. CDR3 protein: CASNPWGREYEQYF. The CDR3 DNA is TGTGCCAGCAACCCTTGGGGCAGGGAATACGAGCAGTACTTC.

The CDR3 region has the DNA TGCGCCAGCAGCCGGACAGGAGGTTCAATGAACACTGAAGCTTTCTTT. Translating gives CASSRTGGSMNTEAFF. The genes are TRBV5-1 and TRBJ1-1, with TRBD1 matching over 7 bases. V was clipped by 4 bases and J by 0 bases; unmatched bases: 9. This CDR3 comprises 16 residues. The germline gives CDR1 SGHRS, CDR2 YFSETQ.

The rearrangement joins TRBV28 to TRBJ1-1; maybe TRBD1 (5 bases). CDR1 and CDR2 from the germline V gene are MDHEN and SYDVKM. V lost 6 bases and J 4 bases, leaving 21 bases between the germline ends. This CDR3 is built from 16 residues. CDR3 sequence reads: CASSYPVRFGATEAFF. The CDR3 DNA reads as TGTGCCAGCAGCTACCCTGTGCGTTTTGGGGCCACTGAAGCTTTCTTT.

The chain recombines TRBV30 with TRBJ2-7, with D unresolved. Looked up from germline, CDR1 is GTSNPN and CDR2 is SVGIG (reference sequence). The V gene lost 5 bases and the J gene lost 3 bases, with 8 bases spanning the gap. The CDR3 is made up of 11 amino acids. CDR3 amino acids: CAWGPGYEQYF. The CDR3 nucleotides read TGTGCCTGGGGGCCAGGCTACGAGCAGTACTTC. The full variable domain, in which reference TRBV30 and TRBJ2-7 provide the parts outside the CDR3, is SQTIHQWPATLVQPVGSPLSLECTVEGTSNPNLYWYRQAAGRGLQLLFYSVGIGQISSEVPQNLSASRPQDRQFILSSKKLLLSDSGFYLCAWGPGYEQYFGPGTRLTVT.

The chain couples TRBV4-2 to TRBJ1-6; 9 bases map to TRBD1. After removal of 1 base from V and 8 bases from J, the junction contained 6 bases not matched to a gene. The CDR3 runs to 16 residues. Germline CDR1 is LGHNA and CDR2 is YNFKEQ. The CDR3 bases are TGTGCCAGCAGCCAAGCCCCGGACAGGGGAGATTCACCCCTCCACTTT. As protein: CASSQAPDRGDSPLHF.

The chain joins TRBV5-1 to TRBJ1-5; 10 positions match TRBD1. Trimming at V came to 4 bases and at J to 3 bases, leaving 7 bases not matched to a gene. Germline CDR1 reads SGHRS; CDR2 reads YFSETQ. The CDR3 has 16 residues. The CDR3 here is CASSVGTGAPNQPQHF. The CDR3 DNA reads TGCGCCAGCAGCGTCGGGACAGGGGCGCCCAATCAGCCCCAGCATTTT. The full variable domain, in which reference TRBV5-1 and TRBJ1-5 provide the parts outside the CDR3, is KAGVTQTPRYLIKTRGQQVTLSCSPISGHRSVSWYQQTPGQGLQFLFEYFSETQRNKGNFPGRFSGRQFSNSRSEMNVSTLELGDSALYLCASSVGTGAPNQPQHFGDGTRLSIL.

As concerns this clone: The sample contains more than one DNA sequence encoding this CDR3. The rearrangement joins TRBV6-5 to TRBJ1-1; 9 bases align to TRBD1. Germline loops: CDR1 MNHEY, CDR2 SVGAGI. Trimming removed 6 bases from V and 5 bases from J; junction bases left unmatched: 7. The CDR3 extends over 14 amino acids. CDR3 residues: CASRGQGLRTEAFF. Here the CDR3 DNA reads TGTGCCAGCAGAGGACAGGGGCTAAGGACTGAAGCTTTCTTT.

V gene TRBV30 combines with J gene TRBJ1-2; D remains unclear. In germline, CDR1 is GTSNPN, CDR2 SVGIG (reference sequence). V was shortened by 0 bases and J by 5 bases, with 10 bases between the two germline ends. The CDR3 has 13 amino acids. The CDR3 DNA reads TGTGCCTGGAGTGTAAATCAGATATATGGCTACACCTTC. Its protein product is CAWSVNQIYGYTF.

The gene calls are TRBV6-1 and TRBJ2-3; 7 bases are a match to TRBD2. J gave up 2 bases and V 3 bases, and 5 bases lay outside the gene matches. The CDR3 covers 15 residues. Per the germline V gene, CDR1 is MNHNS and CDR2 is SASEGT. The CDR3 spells CASSDLGGNTDTQYF. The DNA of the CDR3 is TGTGCCAGCAGTGATCTCGGGGGGAACACAGATACGCAGTATTTT.

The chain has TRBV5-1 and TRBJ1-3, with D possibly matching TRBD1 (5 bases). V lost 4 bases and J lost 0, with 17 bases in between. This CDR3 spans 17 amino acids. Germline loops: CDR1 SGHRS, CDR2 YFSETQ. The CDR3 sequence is CASSPDFGGTSGNTIYF. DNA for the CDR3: TGCGCCAGCAGCCCTGATTTTGGGGGGACCTCTGGAAACACCATATATTTT.

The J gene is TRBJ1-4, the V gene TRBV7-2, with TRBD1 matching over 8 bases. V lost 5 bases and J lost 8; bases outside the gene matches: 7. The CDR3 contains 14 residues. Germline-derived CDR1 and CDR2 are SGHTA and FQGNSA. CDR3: CASSPGQGSEKLFF. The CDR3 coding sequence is TGTGCCAGCAGCCCTGGACAGGGCTCAGAAAAACTGTTTTTT.

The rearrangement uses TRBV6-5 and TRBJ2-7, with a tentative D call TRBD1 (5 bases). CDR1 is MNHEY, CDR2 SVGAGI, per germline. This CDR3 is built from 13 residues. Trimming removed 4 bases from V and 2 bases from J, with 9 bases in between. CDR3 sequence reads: CASSWTDTYEQYF. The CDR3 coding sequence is TGTGCCAGCAGTTGGACGGACACCTACGAGCAGTACTTC.